Below, 19 T cell receptor beta chains from the same sample are listed, as sequenced in a study of molecular identifiers for immune sequencing clone quantification. TCRdb independently ran MiXCR on the PCR reads; one entry per CDR3 protein. The data contain 9,500 to 15,000 distinct CDR3 sequences, 18% of them singletons. Sequenced input: naive CD8+ T cells from blood, with Jurkat cell RNA spiked in. Indicated subset: FACS-sorted CD8+CD4-CCR7+CD45RA+ naive T cells. All receptors come from a human donor in good health. Some libraries in this study had Jurkat cell RNA spiked in.

The sample holds a few counts of this clonotype. The gene calls are TRBV6-1 and TRBJ1-6, with D possibly matching TRBD1 (5 bases). Trimming removed 3 bases from V and 1 base from J, with 7 bases in between. Germline values: CDR1 MNHNS, CDR2 SASEGT. This CDR3 spans 15 amino acids. In DNA, the CDR3 is TGTGCCAGCAGTGACCCAGGGTCCTATAATTCACCCCTCCACTTT. Amino acid sequence: CASSDPGSYNSPLHF.

Of note for this clonotype: This may stem from a read error, because a much larger clone lies one nucleotide away. The rearrangement joins TRBV7-6 to TRBJ1-4; no reliable D call. This CDR3 is built from 19 residues. The ends were cut back, 4 bases at V and 5 bases at J, with 26 bases in the middle. Germline CDR1 reads SGHVS; CDR2 reads FNYEAQ. The CDR3 loop reads CASSSSNYPAGGPNEKLFF. The CDR3, as DNA: TGTGCCAGCAGCTCCTCCAATTACCCCGCAGGCGGCCCAAATGAAAAACTGTTTTTT.

The table lists this clonotype with many counts. V usage is TRBV11-3 and J usage is TRBJ2-1; D not certain. Germline CDR1 reads SGHNT; CDR2 reads YENEEA. Between the trimmed V and J ends, which lost 6 bases and 4 bases, there was a span of 16 bases. This CDR3 has 15 residues. CDR3 coding DNA: TGTGCCAGCAGTTCGGTGACTGGAGCTTACAATGAGCAGTTCTTC. Translation gives CASSSVTGAYNEQFF.

In its sample, this clonotype is medium-sized (0.01 to 0.1%). The chain carries TRBV7-6 and TRBJ2-3; 11 bases map to TRBD2. V was pared by 2 bases and J by 1 base, with 5 bases of the junction left unmatched. Germline CDR1 and CDR2: SGHVS and FNYEAQ. This CDR3 contains 17 residues. This CDR3 reads CASSLIAGGPGTDTQYF. As DNA, the CDR3 is TGTGCCAGCAGCTTAATAGCGGGAGGGCCGGGCACAGATACGCAGTATTTT.

This clonotype appeared many times. The J gene is TRBJ2-1, the V gene TRBV29-1; TRBD2 matches at 11 bases. CDR1 and CDR2 (germline): SQVTM, ANQGSEA. The V gene end was trimmed by 5 bases and the J gene end by 8 bases; junction bases not matched to a gene: 5. The CDR3 consists of 13 residues. CDR3 residues: CSVTSGSSYEQFF. The DNA of the CDR3 is TGCAGCGTTACTAGCGGGAGTTCTTATGAGCAGTTCTTC.

For this clonotype: This could be a read error, since a much larger clone is one nucleotide away. The rearrangement links TRBV5-6 to TRBJ2-7, with D uncertain. In germline, CDR1 is SGHDT, CDR2 YYEEEE. The CDR3 has 13 residues. The CDR3: CAGSLNSPYEQYF. CDR3 nucleotide sequence: TGTGCCGGCAGCTTGAACAGCCCCTACGAGCAGTACTTC.

At least ten counts were recorded for this clonotype. CDR3 in amino acids: CASSFFARYEQYF. CDR3 DNA sequence: TGTGCCAGCAGTTTTTTTGCCCGGTACGAGCAGTACTTC. The chain has TRBV12-3 or TRBV12-4 and TRBJ2-7, with D unclear. The CDR3 runs to 13 residues. Deletions cut 3 bases from V and 4 bases from J, with 10 bases between.

This clonotype was observed many times. J is TRBJ1-1 and V is TRBV5-1, with 7 positions matching TRBD1. In germline, CDR1 is SGHRS, CDR2 YFSETQ. The CDR3 runs 14 residues. The V segment lost 0 bases and the J segment 4 bases; nucleotides outside the gene matches: 3. CDR3 nucleotide sequence: TGCGCCAGCAGCTTGGATAGGGACAGCACTGAAGCTTTCTTT. Its translation: CASSLDRDSTEAFF.

Relative to its sample, this clonotype is medium-sized (0.01 to 0.1%). The chain recombines TRBV3-1 with TRBJ2-3; possible D gene TRBD2, 6 bases. The CDR3 spans 16 residues. The V end was cut by 1 base, the J end by 2 bases, with 13 bases between. CDR1 LGHDT and CDR2 YNNKEL come from the germline V gene (reference sequence). The CDR3 loop is CASSQAGARPTDTQYF. DNA of the CDR3: TGTGCCAGCAGCCAAGCGGGAGCCAGACCCACAGATACGCAGTATTTT.

This clonotype was picked up many times. The chain recombines TRBV27 with TRBJ1-6; 10 nucleotides agree with TRBD1. Trimming took 3 bases from V and 7 from J; bases not matched to a gene: 9. CDR3 length: 17 residues. CDR1 MNHEY and CDR2 SMNVEV come from the germline V gene (reference sequence). The CDR3 DNA is TGTGCCAGCAGTTTGACCCCCGCGGGACAGGGGAATTCACCCCTCCACTTT. Translating it yields CASSLTPAGQGNSPLHF.

The sample holds many counts of this clonotype. The chain combines TRBV7-8 with TRBJ1-2, with 8 bases identical to TRBD1. The CDR3 covers 16 residues. The trim removed 0 bases at V and 5 bases at J, leaving 8 bases unmatched. Looked up from germline, CDR1 is SGHVS and CDR2 is FQNEAQ. CDR3: CASSLARAGGMYGYTF. The CDR3 bases are TGTGCCAGCAGCTTAGCGAGGGCAGGGGGCATGTATGGCTACACCTTC.

Concerning this clonotype: The junction departs from the called germline gene at one end, perhaps through a read error. V usage is TRBV7-8 and J usage is TRBJ2-3; possible D gene TRBD1, 6 bases. Per germline, CDR1 SGHVS and CDR2 FQNEAQ. The CDR3 spans 16 residues. Here the CDR3 reads CANSSPDRPYTDMQYF. Written as DNA, the CDR3 is TGTGCCAACAGCTCCCCGGACAGACCCTACACAGATATGCAGTATTTT.

This clonotype was recorded at least ten times. The gene calls are TRBV6-5 and TRBJ1-1; no clear D gene. V was clipped by 7 bases and J by 0 bases, with 18 bases between them. Germline CDR1 reads MNHEY; CDR2 reads SVGAGI. The CDR3 consists of 16 residues. This CDR3 is CASTPLEVGMNTEAFF. The CDR3 coding sequence is TGTGCCAGCACCCCGTTGGAGGTCGGAATGAACACTGAAGCTTTCTTT.

This chain links TRBV27 with TRBJ2-3; possibly TRBD2 for D (5 bases). Germline loops: CDR1 MNHEY, CDR2 SMNVEV (reference sequence). Trimming removed 7 bases from V and 4 bases from J, with 24 bases in between. This CDR3 region has 17 residues. CDR3 bases: TGTGCCAGCAATCCGAGCGACGGGGATGCTGGCGCAGATACGCAGTATTTT. The encoded protein is CASNPSDGDAGADTQYF.

In its sample, this clonotype was seen once. V is TRBV11-2 and J is TRBJ2-7, with 8 bases that match TRBD1. The CDR3 runs to 15 residues. The germline CDR1 and CDR2 sequences are SGHAT and FQNNGV. Germline trimming cut 4 bases from V and 2 bases from J; bases unmatched to any gene: 7. CDR3 coding DNA: TGTGCCAGCAGCTCACGGGGACAGGTGCCCTACGAGCAGTACTTC. Encoded protein: CASSSRGQVPYEQYF. Using reference TRBV11-2 and TRBJ2-7 for the parts outside the CDR3, the full variable domain is EAGVAQSPRYKIIEKRQSVAFWCNPISGHATLYWYQQILGQGPKLLIQFQNNGVVDDSQLPKDRFSAERLKGVDSTLKIQPAKLEDSAVYLCASSSRGQVPYEQYFGPGTRLTVT.

This clonotype was observed many times. This chain uses TRBV20-1 with TRBJ1-2; possible D gene TRBD1, 6 bases. Germline V gene data show CDR1 as DFQATT and CDR2 as SNEGSKA (reference sequence). CDR3 size: 13 residues. V was clipped by 3 bases and J by 4 bases, with 12 bases between them. CDR3 DNA sequence: TGCAGTGCTAGCGGGACACAACGCTATGGCTACACCTTC. This codes for CSASGTQRYGYTF.

Only a few counts were recorded for this clonotype. The V call is TRBV5-6, the J call TRBJ2-1; D gene ambiguous. The CDR3 is 12 amino acids. V dropped 4 bases and J dropped 6 bases, with 8 bases sitting between them. Germline V gene sequence: CDR1 SGHDT, CDR2 YYEEEE. In nucleotides, the CDR3 is TGTGCCAGCAGCCAGTCGGGCAATGAGCAGTTCTTC. It specifies CASSQSGNEQFF.

This clonotype was picked up many times. J is TRBJ2-7 and V is TRBV29-1, with TRBD2 identical over 11 bases. Germline values: CDR1 SQVTM, CDR2 ANQGSEA. The CDR3 is made up of 14 amino acids. With V trimmed by 7 bases and J by 5 bases, 10 bases remained unmatched. The CDR3 region is CSAIAGGPFHEQYF. CDR3 DNA: TGCAGCGCAATAGCGGGAGGGCCGTTTCACGAGCAGTACTTC.

This clonotype was found a few times. This sequence joins TRBV27 and TRBJ2-1, with D possibly matching TRBD2 (6 bases). The CDR3 sequence is 16 residues long. The germline V and J ends were trimmed by 6 bases and 2 bases, with 17 bases remaining between them. Germline CDR1 and CDR2: MNHEY and SMNVEV (reference sequence). The CDR3 bases are TGTGCCAGCAGCTCCTCCCCGGAGGGGACCTACAATGAGCAGTTCTTC. Translated: CASSSSPEGTYNEQFF.